This entry lists 4 T cell receptor beta chains sequenced from one sample in a study of identical twins. TCRdb reprocessed the 5' RACE reads via MiXCR and lists one record per CDR3 protein. The sample includes 510,000 or so distinct CDR3 sequences, over 12% seen only once; the top ten take around 0.48%. These data were likewise used in another study, on yellow fever vaccine responses in identical twins.

Sequencing was carried out using CD4+ T cells sorted from blood. These receptors originate from a young woman in good health.

The rearrangement uses TRBV28 and TRBJ1-1; 8 bases are shared with TRBD1. CDR1 and CDR2 from the germline V gene are MDHEN and SYDVKM. This CDR3 has 13 amino acids. V lost 10 bases and J lost 5; bases outside the gene matches: 9. CDR3 in amino acids: CATTGELMTEAFF. For the CDR3, the DNA is TGTGCCACGACAGGGGAGTTAATGACTGAAGCTTTCTTT.

V usage is TRBV5-1 and J usage is TRBJ1-2, with 7 nucleotides matching TRBD1. CDR3 length: 15 residues. Trimming cost V 4 bases and J 3 bases; bases outside gene matches: 9. The V gene's germline CDR1 is SGHRS and CDR2 YFSETQ. The CDR3 protein is CASSHRGGADYGYTF. CDR3 DNA: TGCGCCAGCAGCCACAGAGGGGGCGCCGACTATGGCTACACCTTC. Combining the CDR3 with reference TRBV5-1 and TRBJ1-2 gives the whole variable domain KAGVTQTPRYLIKTRGQQVTLSCSPISGHRSVSWYQQTPGQGLQFLFEYFSETQRNKGNFPGRFSGRQFSNSRSEMNVSTLELGDSALYLCASSHRGGADYGYTFGSGTRLTVV.

This clonotype has only a few counts. The chain combines TRBV2 with TRBJ1-1; 9 bases are a match to TRBD1. Germline V gene lookup returns CDR1 SNHLY and CDR2 FYNNEI. The junction had 11 bases not matched to a gene; V was cut back by 5 bases and J by 4 bases. CDR3 size: 16 residues. CDR3: CASSRPLQGAVTEAFF. CDR3 coding DNA: TGTGCCAGCAGTCGTCCCTTACAGGGGGCCGTCACTGAAGCTTTCTTT.

This clonotype has ten or more counts. The rearrangement uses TRBV29-1 and TRBJ2-1; 10 bases agree with TRBD2. V was pared by 4 bases and J by 3 bases, with 0 bases of the junction left unmatched. The germline CDR1 and CDR2 sequences are SQVTM and ANQGSEA. This CDR3 comprises 13 residues. The CDR3, as DNA: TGCAGCGTTGCTAGCGGGGGCTACAATGAGCAGTTCTTC. It specifies CSVASGGYNEQFF.